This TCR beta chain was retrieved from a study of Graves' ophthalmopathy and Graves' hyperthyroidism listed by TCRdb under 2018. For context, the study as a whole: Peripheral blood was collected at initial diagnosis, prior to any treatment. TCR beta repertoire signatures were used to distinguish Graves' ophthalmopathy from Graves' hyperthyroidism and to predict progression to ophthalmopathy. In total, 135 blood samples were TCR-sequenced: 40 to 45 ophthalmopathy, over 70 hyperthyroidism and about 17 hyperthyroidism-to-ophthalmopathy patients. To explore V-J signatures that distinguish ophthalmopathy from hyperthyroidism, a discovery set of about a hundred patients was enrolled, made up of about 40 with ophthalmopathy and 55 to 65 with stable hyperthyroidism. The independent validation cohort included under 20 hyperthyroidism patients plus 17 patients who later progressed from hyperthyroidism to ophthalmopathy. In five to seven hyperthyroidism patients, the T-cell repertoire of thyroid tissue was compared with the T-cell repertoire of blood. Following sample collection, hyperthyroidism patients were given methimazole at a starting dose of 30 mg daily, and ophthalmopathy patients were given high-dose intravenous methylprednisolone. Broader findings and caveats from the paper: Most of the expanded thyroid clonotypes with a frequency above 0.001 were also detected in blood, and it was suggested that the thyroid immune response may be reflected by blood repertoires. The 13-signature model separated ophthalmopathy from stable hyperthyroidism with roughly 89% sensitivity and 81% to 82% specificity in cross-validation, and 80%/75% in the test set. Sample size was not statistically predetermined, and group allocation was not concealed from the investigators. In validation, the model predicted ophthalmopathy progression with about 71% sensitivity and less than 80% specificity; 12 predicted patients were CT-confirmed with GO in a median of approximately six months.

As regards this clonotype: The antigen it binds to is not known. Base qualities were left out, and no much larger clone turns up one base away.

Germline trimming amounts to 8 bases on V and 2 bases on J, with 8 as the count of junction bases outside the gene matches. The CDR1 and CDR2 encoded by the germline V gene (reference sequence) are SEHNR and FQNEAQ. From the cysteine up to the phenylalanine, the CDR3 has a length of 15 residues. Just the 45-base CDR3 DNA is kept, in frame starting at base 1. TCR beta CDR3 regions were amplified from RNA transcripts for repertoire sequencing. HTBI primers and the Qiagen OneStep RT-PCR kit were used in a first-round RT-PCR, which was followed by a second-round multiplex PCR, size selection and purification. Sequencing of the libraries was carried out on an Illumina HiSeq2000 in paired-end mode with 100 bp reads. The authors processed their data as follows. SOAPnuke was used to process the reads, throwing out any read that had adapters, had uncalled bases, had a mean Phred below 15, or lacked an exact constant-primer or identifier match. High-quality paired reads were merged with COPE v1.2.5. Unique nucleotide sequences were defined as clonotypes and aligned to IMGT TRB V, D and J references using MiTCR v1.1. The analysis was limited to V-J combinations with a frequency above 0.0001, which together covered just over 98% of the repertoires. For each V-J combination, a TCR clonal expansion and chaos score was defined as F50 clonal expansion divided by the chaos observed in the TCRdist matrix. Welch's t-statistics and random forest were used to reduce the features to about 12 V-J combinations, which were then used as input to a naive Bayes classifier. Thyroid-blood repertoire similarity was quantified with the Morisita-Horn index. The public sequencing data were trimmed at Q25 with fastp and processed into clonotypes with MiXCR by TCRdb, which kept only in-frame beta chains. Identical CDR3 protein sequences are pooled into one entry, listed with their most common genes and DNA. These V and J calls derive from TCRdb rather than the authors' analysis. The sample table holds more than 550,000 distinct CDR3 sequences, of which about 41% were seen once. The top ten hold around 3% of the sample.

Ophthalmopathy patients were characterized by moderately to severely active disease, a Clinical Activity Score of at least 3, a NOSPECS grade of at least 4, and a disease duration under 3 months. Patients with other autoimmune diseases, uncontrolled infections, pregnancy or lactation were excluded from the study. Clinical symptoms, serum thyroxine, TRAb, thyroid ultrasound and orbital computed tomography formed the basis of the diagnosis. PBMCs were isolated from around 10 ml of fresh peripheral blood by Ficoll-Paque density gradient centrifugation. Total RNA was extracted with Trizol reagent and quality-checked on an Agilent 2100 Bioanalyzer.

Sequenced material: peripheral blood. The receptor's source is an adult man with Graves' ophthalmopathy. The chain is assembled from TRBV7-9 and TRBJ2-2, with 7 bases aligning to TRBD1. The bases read TGTGCCAGCGGCCCGCGGACAGGCAACACCGGGGAGCTGTTTTTT. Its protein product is CASGPRTGNTGELFF.